This is a list of T cell receptor beta chains from one sample in a study of radiotherapy plus CTLA-4 blockade in lung cancer. Repertoires were generated with immunoSEQ multiplex PCR, while TCRdb's copy carries only in-frame clones and drops some. Here the sample spans about 45,000 clones, roughly two thirds being singletons. Sequences were derived from peripheral blood, sampled from a patient treated with radiotherapy plus ipilimumab. All receptors come from a human donor with non-small cell lung cancer who had a partial response to radiotherapy plus ipilimumab. Both conserved end residues are part of each CDR3. D genes are given only for firm matches. Some rows mark clone size as missing; the rest say once, few, many or name a class of expanded clone.

TRBJ1-1 | NA | TRBV15 | NA | CATSRDKNTEAFF | TGTGCCACCAGCAGAGACAAGAACACTGAAGCTTTCTTT
TRBJ2-5 | NA | TRBV9 | NA | CASSEQAQETQYF | TGTGCCAGCAGCGAACAGGCCCAAGAGACCCAGTACTTC
TRBJ1-2 | NA | TRBV7-6 | NA | CASSLGEGYGYTF | TGTGCCAGCAGCTTAGGGGAGGGATATGGCTACACCTTC
TRBJ1-5 | NA | TRBV7-8 | NA | CASSLGGWQQPQHF | TGTGCCAGCAGCCTGGGAGGTTGGCAACAGCCCCAGCATTTT
TRBJ2-3 | TRBD2 | TRBV6-1 | NA | CASSVQRGFTDTQYF | TGTGCCAGCAGTGTACAGCGGGGGTTCACAGATACGCAGTATTTT
TRBJ2-7 | TRBD1 | TRBV14 | NA | CASSQGPGQGAEQYF | TGTGCCAGCAGCCAGGGACCGGGACAGGGGGCCGAGCAGTACTTC
TRBJ2-7 | TRBD1 | TRBV5-1 | NA | CASSSARDRGHEQYF | TGCGCCAGCAGCTCGGCCCGGGACAGGGGTCACGAGCAGTACTTC
TRBJ1-2 | NA | TRBV27 | NA | CASSFSYRVGYTF | TGTGCCAGCAGTTTTTCCTACAGGGTGGGCTACACCTTC
TRBJ2-1 | TRBD1 | TRBV9 | NA | CASSVDGQGANEQFF | TGTGCCAGCAGCGTAGATGGACAGGGGGCGAATGAGCAGTTCTTC
TRBJ2-3 | TRBD1 | TRBV9 | NA | CASSLTGVRDTQYF | TGTGCCAGCAGCCTGACAGGGGTAAGAGATACGCAGTATTTT
TRBJ1-6 | NA | TRBV6-5 | NA | CASSYVSSSYNSPLHF | TGTGCCAGCAGTTACGTATCGAGCTCCTATAATTCACCCCTCCACTTT
TRBJ2-1 | TRBD2 | TRBV10-3 | few | CAISEPGGEQFF | TGTGCCATCAGTGAGCCGGGGGGGGAGCAGTTCTTC
TRBJ2-1 | NA | TRBV13 | NA | CASSFGRAGGNEQFF | TGTGCCAGCAGCTTCGGGCGGGCAGGAGGGAATGAGCAGTTCTTC
TRBJ2-1 | TRBD2 | TRBV5-4 | NA | CASSPGLADYNEQFF | TGTGCCAGCAGCCCGGGACTAGCGGACTACAATGAGCAGTTCTTC
TRBJ2-1 | NA | TRBV11-1 | NA | CASSLDPRRNNEQFF | TGTGCCAGCAGCTTAGACCCTAGGCGGAACAATGAGCAGTTCTTC
TRBJ1-2 | TRBD1 | TRBV9 | NA | CASSVFDRGGSYGYTF | TGTGCCAGCAGCGTTTTCGACAGGGGGGGCAGCTATGGCTACACCTTC
TRBJ2-3 | NA | TRBV27 | NA | CASSSRKGVNTDTQYF | TGTGCCAGCAGTTCCCGTAAAGGGGTAAACACAGATACGCAGTATTTT
TRBJ2-5 | TRBD2 | TRBV7-2 | once | CASSSWSSGHQETQYF | TGTGCCAGCAGCTCATGGTCTAGCGGGCACCAAGAGACCCAGTACTTC
TRBJ2-7 | TRBD1 | TRBV9 | NA | CASSPRQGLYEQYF | TGTGCCAGCAGCCCAAGACAGGGCCTCTACGAGCAGTACTTC
TRBJ2-3 | NA | TRBV7-7 | once | CASSSGQTTDTQYF | TGTGCTAGCAGCTCAGGACAGACCACAGATACGCAGTATTTT
TRBJ1-6 | NA | TRBV6-5 | NA | CASRRSSYNSPLHF | TGTGCCAGCCGGAGGAGCTCCTATAATTCACCCCTCCACTTT
TRBJ2-3 | NA | TRBV7-6 | NA | CASSFRGDTQYF | TGTGCCAGCAGTTTCCGGGGGGATACGCAGTATTTT
TRBJ1-3 | NA | TRBV15 | NA | CATSGQTGNTIYF | TGTGCCACCAGCGGTCAGACTGGAAACACCATATATTTT
TRBJ1-1 | NA | TRBV5-1 | NA | CASSLWGQAEAFF | TGCGCCAGCAGCTTATGGGGGCAAGCTGAAGCTTTCTTT
TRBJ1-1 | NA | TRBV29-1 | NA | CSVRVGGHTEAFF | TGCAGCGTTAGAGTTGGGGGCCACACTGAAGCTTTCTTT
TRBJ1-1 | TRBD1 | TRBV2 | NA | CASELQGDTEAFF | TGTGCCAGCGAACTCCAGGGGGACACTGAAGCTTTCTTT
TRBJ2-3 | TRBD2 | TRBV6-1 | NA | CASSESGRRTDTQYF | TGTGCCAGCAGTGAAAGCGGGAGGAGGACAGATACGCAGTATTTT
TRBJ1-1 | NA | TRBV18 | medium-sized | CASSPGQNTEAFF | TGTGCCAGCTCACCGGGACAGAACACTGAAGCTTTCTTT
TRBJ2-3 | TRBD2 | TRBV5-1 | NA | CASSLGTSGPYSTDTQYF | TGCGCCAGCAGCCTCGGGACTAGCGGACCCTATAGCACAGATACGCAGTATTTT
TRBJ2-3 | TRBD2 | TRBV25-1 | NA | CATIKSGSIDTQYF | TGTGCCACCATCAAAAGCGGGAGCATAGATACGCAGTATTTT